The source of this TCR beta chain is a study of radiation and T cells in renal cell carcinoma. Clones were read by immunoSEQ multiplex PCR, and TCRdb kept only the in-frame ones, dropping some. This table holds about 34,000 clones, 81% found once. The table lists this clone with a few counts. What it recognizes is unknown. Noted time point: blood 4 weeks post-SBRT, at nephrectomy. Treatment of the sample: 15 Gy SBRT to primary tumor, nephrectomy 4 weeks later. Nephrectomy followed 15 Gy stereotactic body radiation by 4 weeks. The study's findings and limits: From baseline, blood top tumor clonotypes peaked at 2 weeks post-radiation.

Sequenced here: blood, sampled from a patient whose treatment included radiotherapy and nephrectomy. The receptor was isolated from a man in his sixties with renal cell carcinoma.

This chain's CDR3 is CASSLSASVGGELFF. The CDR3 coding sequence is TGCGCCAGCAGCCTCAGCGCGAGCGTCGGCGGGGAGCTGTTTTTT. The gene calls are TRBV4-3 and TRBJ2-2, with no clear D. CDR1 and CDR2 from the germline V gene are LGHNA and YSLEER. The CDR3 runs 15 residues. V gave up 4 bases and J gave up 7 bases, with 16 bases separating them.